Below are 8 T cell receptor beta chains sequenced from a single sample in a study of vaccination and CD4 T cells after COVID-19. These TCRs' antigens remain unknown. The Oncomine TCR Beta short-read assay generated sequence data from the DNA of cultured CD4+ T cells. A single record per CDR3 protein comes from TCRdb applying MiXCR to the PCR reads. The table has fewer than 20,000 distinct CDR3 sequences, around 45% seen once. Documented treatment: approximately nine-day PBMC culture with coronavirus spike peptide pools or control peptides (ViraFEST assay). This specimen was CD4+ T cells from blood, cultured in vitro, taken before SARS-CoV-2 vaccination. The receptors shown here come from a human donor who had recovered from COVID-19.

The chain couples TRBV24-1 to TRBJ2-3, with 8 nucleotides matching TRBD1. Germline CDR1 and CDR2: KGHDR and SFDVKD. The CDR3 is 16 residues long. Trimming at V came to 4 bases and at J to 3 bases, leaving 8 bases not matched to a gene. The CDR3 DNA reads as TGTGCCACCAGTGACCACCGGGACAGGTTTACAGATACGCAGTATTTT. Its translation is CATSDHRDRFTDTQYF.

This chain uses TRBV28 with TRBJ2-2; D tentatively reads TRBD1 or TRBD2 (6 bases each). Germline-derived CDR1 and CDR2 are MDHEN and SYDVKM. The CDR3 covers 15 residues. V was trimmed by 7 bases and J by 5 bases, leaving 17 bases between them. Written as DNA, the CDR3 is TGTGCCAGCACTGGGGGCGGGATAGTGACCGGGGAGCTGTTTTTT. This codes for CASTGGGIVTGELFF.

The genes are TRBV27 and TRBJ2-6; 9 nucleotides match TRBD1. This CDR3 spans 17 amino acids. Germline V CDR1 and CDR2: MNHEY, SMNVEV (reference sequence). The V and J ends lost 8 bases and 0 bases, in that order; junction bases with no gene match: 8. The CDR3 loop is CASLSTGGLSGANVLTF. The CDR3 DNA is TGTGCCAGCTTATCGACAGGGGGACTCTCTGGGGCCAACGTCCTGACTTTC.

This CDR3 reads CASRGGQGTDTQYF. Written as DNA, the CDR3 is TGTGCCAGCAGGGGAGGACAGGGCACAGATACGCAGTATTTT. The chain links TRBV12-3 or TRBV12-4 to TRBJ2-3; possible D gene TRBD1, 7 bases. Trimming took 6 bases from V and 1 from J, leaving 11 bases between them. The CDR3 has 14 residues.

This chain connects TRBV20-1 to TRBJ2-3; 7 nucleotides line up with TRBD2. The CDR3 contains 13 residues. V was clipped by 1 base and J by 4 bases; unmatched bases: 2. Germline V gene data show CDR1 as DFQATT and CDR2 as SNEGSKA (reference sequence). The CDR3 nucleotides read TGCAGTGCTAGAGTGGCGGGGGCAGATACGCAGTATTTT. Residues: CSARVAGADTQYF.

The rearrangement joins TRBV6-2 or TRBV6-3 to TRBJ2-7; D uncertain. The CDR3 is 13 residues long. The ends were cut back, 4 bases at V and 1 base at J, with 8 bases in the middle. Germline values: CDR1 MNHEY, CDR2 SVGEGT. CDR3: CASSLTRSYEQYF. The CDR3 nucleotides are TGTGCCAGCAGTTTGACACGGTCCTACGAGCAGTACTTC.

Only one count was recorded for this clonotype. The chain employs TRBV5-1 and TRBJ1-2, with a possible D match to TRBD1 (6 bases). This CDR3 contains 13 residues. The V gene's germline CDR1 is SGHRS and CDR2 YFSETQ. Trimming took 5 bases from V and 2 from J, leaving 10 bases between them. CDR3 in amino acids: CASRTGQNYGYTF. DNA of the CDR3: TGCGCCAGCAGGACTGGACAGAACTATGGCTACACCTTC.

The chain joins TRBV4-1 to TRBJ1-5, with a possible D match to TRBD1 (5 bases). The V end was cut by 4 bases, the J end by 7 bases, with 11 bases between. Per the germline V gene, CDR1 is MGHRA and CDR2 is YSYEKL. The CDR3 length is 13 residues. DNA of the CDR3: TGCGCCAGCAGCCCTCTCGGGGACCAGCCCCAGCATTTT. Its protein product is CASSPLGDQPQHF.